Following are 8 T cell receptor beta chains from one sample sequenced in a study of regulatory T cells in long-lasting Graves disease. Sequencing libraries for TCR beta were prepared with iRepertoire HTBI primers and Arm-PCR of CDR3 regions. Via MiXCR, TCRdb re-called the multiplex PCR reads, giving one row per CDR3 protein. The sample lists a few hundred thousand distinct CDR3 sequences, about 17% seen once, with about 23% in the top ten. Noted time point: newly diagnosed GD, antithyroid drugs for less than 3 months. Preparation of the TCR library used RNA extracted from PBMCs. This sample also appeared in a second study, on T cells in Graves' hyperthyroidism and ophthalmopathy.

The source material was peripheral blood mononuclear cells (PBMCs), sampled at new diagnosis, from a patient treated with antithyroid drugs. The origin of the receptors is a woman aged 18-35 years with Graves disease.

The V call is TRBV5-5, the J call TRBJ2-7; 7 bases are a match to TRBD2. Germline loops: CDR1 SGHKS, CDR2 YYEKEE (reference sequence). The CDR3 consists of 15 residues. V shed 4 bases, J shed 2 bases, and the junction held 9 bases outside the gene matches. CDR3 bases: TGTGCCAGCAGCCCCGGGGGGAGCTACGCCTACGAGCAGTACTTC. Protein: CASSPGGSYAYEQYF.

V is TRBV6-5 and J is TRBJ2-1, with TRBD2 matching 7 bases. The V gene's germline CDR1 is MNHEY and CDR2 SVGAGI. The V and J ends lost 4 bases and 7 bases, in that order; junction bases with no gene match: 7. CDR3 size: 14 residues. The CDR3 region is CASSFPGGANEQFF. The DNA for the CDR3 is TGTGCCAGCAGTTTTCCGGGAGGAGCAAATGAGCAGTTCTTC.

This clonotype was counted ten times or more. This chain connects TRBV7-3 to TRBJ2-1; possible D gene TRBD1, 5 bases. Trimming took off 4 bases at V and 10 bases at J, with 20 bases between the two ends. The CDR3 has 15 amino acids. Germline V gene lookup returns CDR1 SGHTA and CDR2 FQGTGA. CDR3 amino acids: CASSSINAGLGEQFF. For the CDR3, the DNA is TGTGCCAGCAGCTCGATTAACGCAGGGTTAGGCGAGCAGTTCTTC.

This clonotype was recorded at least ten times. This sequence joins TRBV27 and TRBJ2-7; 7 nucleotides agree with TRBD1. Germline V lookup: CDR1 MNHEY, CDR2 SMNVEV (reference sequence). V was clipped by 7 bases and J by 1 base; unmatched bases: 10. The CDR3 sequence is 15 residues long. CDR3: CASKTGDTSSYEQYF. CDR3 DNA sequence: TGTGCCAGCAAAACAGGGGATACCTCATCCTACGAGCAGTACTTC.

The chain recombines TRBV3-1 with TRBJ1-1; no firm D call. V shed 0 bases and J shed 2 bases, with 7 bases lying between them. The CDR3 covers 14 residues. Per germline, CDR1 LGHDT and CDR2 YNNKEL (reference sequence). Here the CDR3 DNA reads TGTGCCAGCAGCCAAGACGCGGAAAACACTGAAGCTTTCTTT. The encoded protein is CASSQDAENTEAFF.

The sample holds many counts of this clonotype. The chain has TRBV12-3 or TRBV12-4 and TRBJ2-7; TRBD2 is a possible D gene (5 bases). The CDR3 sequence is 16 residues long. With 3 bases removed from V and 1 base from J, the gap between germline ends came to 16 bases. CDR3: CASSFQEASGSYEQYF. The CDR3 coding sequence is TGTGCCAGCAGTTTCCAGGAGGCCTCGGGGTCCTACGAGCAGTACTTC.

This clonotype has at least ten counts. This CDR3 is CASSLDGENGYTF. The CDR3 DNA is TGCGCCAGCAGCTTGGACGGTGAGAATGGCTACACCTTC. This chain links TRBV5-1 with TRBJ1-2; no firm D call. This CDR3 has 13 residues. Trimming shortened V by 0 bases and J by 6 bases, and 9 bases separated the two germline ends. Per germline, CDR1 SGHRS and CDR2 YFSETQ.

This clonotype was seen at least ten times. The rearrangement uses TRBV6-5 and TRBJ2-7, with a possible D match to TRBD1 (6 bases). From germline, CDR1 is MNHEY and CDR2 SVGAGI. The CDR3 runs to 17 residues. Trimming pared 1 base from V and 0 bases from J, leaving 16 bases between. CDR3 DNA sequence: TGTGCCAGCAGTTACTTGCCCCCGACAGGTTTCTCCTACGAGCAGTACTTC. Translating it yields CASSYLPPTGFSYEQYF.